This section outlines one T cell receptor beta chain sequence together with its context. TCRdb used MiXCR to reprocess the RT-PCR reads, holding one entry per CDR3 protein. This sample has more than 600,000 distinct CDR3 sequences; approximately 14% occur once, and the top ten carry 3.6%. The germline V gene encodes CDR1 LNHDA and CDR2 SQIVND (reference sequence). CDR3 length equals 14 residues. Trimming removed 7 bases from V and 7 bases from J; junction bases left unmatched: 10. The sequence was obtained from a female donor in good health, serving as a healthy control. The specimen was memory CD4+ T cells from blood. The V gene is TRBV19, the J gene TRBJ2-1, with 7 bases aligning to TRBD1. The CDR3 DNA reads TGTGCCAGTACCATATCCGGGACAGAGAATGAGCAGTTCTTC. It codes for CASTISGTENEQFF.